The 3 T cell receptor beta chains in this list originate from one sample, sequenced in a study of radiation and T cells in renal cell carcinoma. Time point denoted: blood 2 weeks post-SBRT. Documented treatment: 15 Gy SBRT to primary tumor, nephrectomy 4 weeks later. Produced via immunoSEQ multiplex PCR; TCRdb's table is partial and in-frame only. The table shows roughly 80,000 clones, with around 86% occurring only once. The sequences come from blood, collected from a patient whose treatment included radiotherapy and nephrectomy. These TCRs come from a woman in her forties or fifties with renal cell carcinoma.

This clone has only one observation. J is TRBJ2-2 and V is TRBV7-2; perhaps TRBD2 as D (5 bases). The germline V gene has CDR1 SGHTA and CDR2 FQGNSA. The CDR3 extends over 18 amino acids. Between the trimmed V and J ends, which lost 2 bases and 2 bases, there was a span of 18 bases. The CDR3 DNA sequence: TGTGCCAGCAGCTTATATCGGGCGGGCGCCGGTAACACCGGGGAGCTGTTTTTT. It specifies CASSLYRAGAGNTGELFF. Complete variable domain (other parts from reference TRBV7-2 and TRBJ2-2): GAGVSQSPSNKVTEKGKDVELRCDPISGHTALYWYRQSLGQGLEFLIYFQGNSAPDKSGLPSDRFSAERTGGSVSTLTIQRTQQEDSAVYLCASSLYRAGAGNTGELFFGEGSRLTVL.

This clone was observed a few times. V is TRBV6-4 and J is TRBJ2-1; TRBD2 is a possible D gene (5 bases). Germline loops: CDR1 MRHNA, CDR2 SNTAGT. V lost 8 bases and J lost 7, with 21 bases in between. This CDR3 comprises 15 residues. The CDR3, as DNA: TGTGCCAGCGGCACTATGGACTCCGGGGTGAATGAGCAGTTCTTC. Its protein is CASGTMDSGVNEQFF.

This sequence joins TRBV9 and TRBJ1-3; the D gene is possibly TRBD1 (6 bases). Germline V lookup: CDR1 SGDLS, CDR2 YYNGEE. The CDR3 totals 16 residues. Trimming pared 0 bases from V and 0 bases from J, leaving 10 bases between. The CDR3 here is CASSVAGHYSGNTIYF. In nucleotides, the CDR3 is TGTGCCAGCAGCGTAGCGGGACATTACTCTGGAAACACCATATATTTT.